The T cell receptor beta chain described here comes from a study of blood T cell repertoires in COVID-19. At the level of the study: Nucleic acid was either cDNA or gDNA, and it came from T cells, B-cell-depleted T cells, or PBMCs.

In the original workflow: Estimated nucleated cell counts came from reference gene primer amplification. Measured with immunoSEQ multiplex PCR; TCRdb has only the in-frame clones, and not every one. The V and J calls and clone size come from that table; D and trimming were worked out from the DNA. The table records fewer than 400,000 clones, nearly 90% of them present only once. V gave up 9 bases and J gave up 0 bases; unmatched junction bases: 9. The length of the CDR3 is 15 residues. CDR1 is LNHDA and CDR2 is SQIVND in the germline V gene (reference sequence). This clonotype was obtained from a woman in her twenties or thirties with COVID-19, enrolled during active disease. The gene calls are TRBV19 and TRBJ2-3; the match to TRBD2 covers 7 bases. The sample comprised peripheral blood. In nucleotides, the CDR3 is TGTGCCAGCAGAGCCCGCGGGGGTAGCACAGATACGCAGTATTTT. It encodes CASRARGGSTDTQYF.